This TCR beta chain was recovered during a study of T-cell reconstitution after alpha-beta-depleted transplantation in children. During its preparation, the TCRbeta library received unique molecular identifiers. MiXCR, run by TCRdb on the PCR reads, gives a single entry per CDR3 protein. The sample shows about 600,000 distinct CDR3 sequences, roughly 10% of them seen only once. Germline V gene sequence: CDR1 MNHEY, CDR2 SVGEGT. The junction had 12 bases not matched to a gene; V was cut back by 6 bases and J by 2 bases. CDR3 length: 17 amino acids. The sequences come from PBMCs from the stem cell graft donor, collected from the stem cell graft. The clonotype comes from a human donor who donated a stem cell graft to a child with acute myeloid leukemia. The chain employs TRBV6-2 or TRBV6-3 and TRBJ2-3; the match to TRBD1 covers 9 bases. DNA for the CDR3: TGTGCCAGCAGCCCCGACAGGGGGACTACCTACACAGATACGCAGTATTTT. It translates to CASSPDRGTTYTDTQYF.